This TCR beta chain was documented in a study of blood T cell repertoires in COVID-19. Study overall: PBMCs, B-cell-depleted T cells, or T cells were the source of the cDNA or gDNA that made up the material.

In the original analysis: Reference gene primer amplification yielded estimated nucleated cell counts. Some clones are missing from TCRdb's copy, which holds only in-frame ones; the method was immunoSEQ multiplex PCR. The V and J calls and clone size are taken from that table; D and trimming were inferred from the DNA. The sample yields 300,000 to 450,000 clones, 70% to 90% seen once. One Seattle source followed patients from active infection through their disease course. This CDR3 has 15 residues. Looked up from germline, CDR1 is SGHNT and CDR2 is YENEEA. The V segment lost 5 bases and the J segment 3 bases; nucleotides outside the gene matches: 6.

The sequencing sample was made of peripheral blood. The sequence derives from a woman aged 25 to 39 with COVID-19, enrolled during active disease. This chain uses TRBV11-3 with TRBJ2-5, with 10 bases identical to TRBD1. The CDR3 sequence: CASSTRGTGEETQYF. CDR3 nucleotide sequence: TGTGCCAGCAGCACCCGAGGGACAGGGGAAGAGACCCAGTACTTC.